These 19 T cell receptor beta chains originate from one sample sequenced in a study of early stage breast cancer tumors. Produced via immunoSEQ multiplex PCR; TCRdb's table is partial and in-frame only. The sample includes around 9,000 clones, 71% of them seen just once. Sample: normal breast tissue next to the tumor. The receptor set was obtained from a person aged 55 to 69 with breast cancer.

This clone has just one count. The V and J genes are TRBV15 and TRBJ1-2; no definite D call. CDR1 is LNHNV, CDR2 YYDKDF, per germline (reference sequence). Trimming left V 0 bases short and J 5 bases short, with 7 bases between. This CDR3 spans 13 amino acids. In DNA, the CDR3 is TGTGCCACCAGCAGAGACCAGGCTTATGGCTACACCTTC. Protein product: CATSRDQAYGYTF. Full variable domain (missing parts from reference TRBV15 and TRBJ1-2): DAMVIQNPRYQVTQFGKPVTLSCSQTLNHNVMYWYQQKSSQAPKLLFHYYDKDFNNEADTPDNFQSRRPNTSFCFLDIRSPGLGDTAMYLCATSRDQAYGYTFGSGTRLTVV.

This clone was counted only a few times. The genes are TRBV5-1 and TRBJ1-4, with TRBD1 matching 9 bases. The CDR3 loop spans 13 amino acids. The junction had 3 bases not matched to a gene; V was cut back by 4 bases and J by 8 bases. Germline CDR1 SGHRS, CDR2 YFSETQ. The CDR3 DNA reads TGCGCCAGCAGCAGCGGACAGGGGGAAAAACTGTTTTTT. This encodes CASSSGQGEKLFF.

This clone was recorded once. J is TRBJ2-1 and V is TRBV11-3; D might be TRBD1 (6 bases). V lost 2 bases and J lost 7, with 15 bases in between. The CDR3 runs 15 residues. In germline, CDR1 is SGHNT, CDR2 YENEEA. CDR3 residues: CASSLTRGRGNEQFF. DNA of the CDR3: TGTGCCAGCAGCTTAACCCGGGGCAGGGGTAATGAGCAGTTCTTC.

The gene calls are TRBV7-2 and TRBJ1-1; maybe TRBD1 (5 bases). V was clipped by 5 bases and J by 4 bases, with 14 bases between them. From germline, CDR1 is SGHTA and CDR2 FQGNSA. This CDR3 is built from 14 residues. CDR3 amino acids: CASSPDTGGTEAFF. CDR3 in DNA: TGTGCCAGCAGCCCGGACACCGGGGGCACTGAAGCTTTCTTT.

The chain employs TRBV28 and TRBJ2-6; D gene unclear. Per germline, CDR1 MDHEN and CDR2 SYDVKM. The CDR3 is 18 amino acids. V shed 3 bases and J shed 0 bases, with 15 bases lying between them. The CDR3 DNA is TGTGCCAGCAGTTTTTTGGCCACCTCCAGCTCTGGGGCCAACGTCCTGACTTTC. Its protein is CASSFLATSSSGANVLTF. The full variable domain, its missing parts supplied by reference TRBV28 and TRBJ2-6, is DVKVTQSSRYLVKRTGEKVFLECVQDMDHENMFWYRQDPGLGLRLIYFSYDVKMKEKGDIPEGYSVSREKKERFSLILESASTNQTSMYLCASSFLATSSSGANVLTFGAGSRLTVL.

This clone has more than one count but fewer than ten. The CDR3 protein is CASNRDYNSNQPQHF. CDR3 DNA sequence: TGTGCCAGTAACCGAGACTACAATAGCAATCAGCCCCAGCATTTT. The J gene is TRBJ1-5, the V gene TRBV19; D unclear. Trimming stripped 7 bases from V and 0 bases from J, with 13 bases between. CDR1 and CDR2 (germline): LNHDA, SQIVND (reference sequence). The CDR3 extends over 15 amino acids.

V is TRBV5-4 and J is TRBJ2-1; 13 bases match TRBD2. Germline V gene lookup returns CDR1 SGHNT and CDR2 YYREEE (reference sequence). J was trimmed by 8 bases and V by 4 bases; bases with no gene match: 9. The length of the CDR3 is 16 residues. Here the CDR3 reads CASSGPGLAGRHEQFF. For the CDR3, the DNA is TGTGCCAGCAGCGGACCGGGACTAGCGGGGAGACATGAGCAGTTCTTC.

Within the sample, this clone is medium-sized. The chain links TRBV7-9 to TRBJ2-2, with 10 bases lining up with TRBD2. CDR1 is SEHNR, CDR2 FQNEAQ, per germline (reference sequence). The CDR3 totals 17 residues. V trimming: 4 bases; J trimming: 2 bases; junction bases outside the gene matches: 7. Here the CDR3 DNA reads TGTGCCAGCAGCTCCTCATTAGCGGGAGGCAACACCGGGGAGCTGTTTTTT. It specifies CASSSSLAGGNTGELFF.

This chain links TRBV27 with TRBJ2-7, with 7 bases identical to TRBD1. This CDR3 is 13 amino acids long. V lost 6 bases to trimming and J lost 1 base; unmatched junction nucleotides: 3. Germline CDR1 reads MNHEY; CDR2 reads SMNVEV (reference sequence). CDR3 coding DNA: TGTGCCAGCAGAAGGGACAGTTCCTACGAGCAGTACTTC. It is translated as CASRRDSSYEQYF.

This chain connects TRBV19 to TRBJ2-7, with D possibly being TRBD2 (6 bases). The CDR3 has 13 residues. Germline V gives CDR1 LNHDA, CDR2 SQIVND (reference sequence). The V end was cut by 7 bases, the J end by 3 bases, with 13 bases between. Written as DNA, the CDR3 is TGTGCCAGTAATGCGGGGCACAACTACGAGCAGTACTTC. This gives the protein CASNAGHNYEQYF.

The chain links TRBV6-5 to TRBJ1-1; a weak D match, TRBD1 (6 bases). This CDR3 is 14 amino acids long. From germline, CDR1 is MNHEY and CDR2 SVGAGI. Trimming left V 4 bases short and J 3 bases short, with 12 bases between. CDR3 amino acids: CASSSSWGHTEAFF. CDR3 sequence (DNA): TGTGCCAGCAGTTCCTCCTGGGGGCACACTGAAGCTTTCTTT.

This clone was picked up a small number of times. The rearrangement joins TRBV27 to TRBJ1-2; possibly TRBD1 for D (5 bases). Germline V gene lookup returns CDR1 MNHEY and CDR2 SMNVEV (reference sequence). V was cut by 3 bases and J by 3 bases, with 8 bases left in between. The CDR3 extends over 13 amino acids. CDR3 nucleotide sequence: TGTGCCAGCAGTTTGCAAGGGGACTATGGCTACACCTTC. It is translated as CASSLQGDYGYTF.

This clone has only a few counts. The CDR3 nucleotides are TGCGCCAGCAGCCCCATGCCGACTAGCGGGAGGTTAGATACGCAGTATTTT. It is translated as CASSPMPTSGRLDTQYF. The chain joins TRBV5-1 to TRBJ2-3, with TRBD2 matching 13 bases. CDR3 length equals 17 residues. Germline CDR1 SGHRS, CDR2 YFSETQ. V shed 4 bases and J 5 bases; nucleotides not matched to a gene: 10.

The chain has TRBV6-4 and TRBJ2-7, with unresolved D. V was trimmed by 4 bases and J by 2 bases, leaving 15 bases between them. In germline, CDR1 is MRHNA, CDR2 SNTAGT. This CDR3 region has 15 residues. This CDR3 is CASSVGPGDTYEQYF. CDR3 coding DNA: TGTGCCAGCAGTGTGGGTCCAGGCGACACCTACGAGCAGTACTTC.

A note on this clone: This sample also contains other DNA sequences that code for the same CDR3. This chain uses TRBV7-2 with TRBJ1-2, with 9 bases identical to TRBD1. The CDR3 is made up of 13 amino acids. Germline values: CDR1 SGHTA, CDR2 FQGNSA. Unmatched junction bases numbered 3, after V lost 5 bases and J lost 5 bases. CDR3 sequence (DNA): TGTGCCAGCAGCCAAGGACAGGGGTATGGCTACACCTTC. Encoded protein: CASSQGQGYGYTF.

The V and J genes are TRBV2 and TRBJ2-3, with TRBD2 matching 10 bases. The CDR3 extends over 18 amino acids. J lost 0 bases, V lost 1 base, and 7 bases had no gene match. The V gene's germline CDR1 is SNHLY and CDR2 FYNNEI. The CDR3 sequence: CASSEEAWTSGSTDTQYF. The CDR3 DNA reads TGTGCCAGCAGTGAAGAGGCCTGGACTAGCGGTAGCACAGATACGCAGTATTTT.

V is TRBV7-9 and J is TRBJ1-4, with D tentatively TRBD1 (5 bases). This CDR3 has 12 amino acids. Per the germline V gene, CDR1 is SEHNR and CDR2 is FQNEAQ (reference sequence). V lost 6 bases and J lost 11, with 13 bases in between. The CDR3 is CASRGGERKLFF. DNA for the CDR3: TGTGCCAGCAGGGGGGGGGAGAGGAAACTGTTTTTT.

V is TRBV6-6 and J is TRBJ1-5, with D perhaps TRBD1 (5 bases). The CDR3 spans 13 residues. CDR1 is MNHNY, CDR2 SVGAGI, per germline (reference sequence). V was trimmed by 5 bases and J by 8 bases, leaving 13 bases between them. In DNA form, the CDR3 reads TGTGCCAGCAGTCCAGGGTCGGGGGAGCCCCAGCATTTT. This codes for CASSPGSGEPQHF.

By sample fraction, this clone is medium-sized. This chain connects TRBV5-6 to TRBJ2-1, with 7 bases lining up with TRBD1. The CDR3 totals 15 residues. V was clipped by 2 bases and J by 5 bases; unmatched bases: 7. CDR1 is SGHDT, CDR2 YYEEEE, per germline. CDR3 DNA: TGTGCCAGCAGCTTAGGACAGGTATCTCACAATGAGCAGTTCTTC. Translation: CASSLGQVSHNEQFF.